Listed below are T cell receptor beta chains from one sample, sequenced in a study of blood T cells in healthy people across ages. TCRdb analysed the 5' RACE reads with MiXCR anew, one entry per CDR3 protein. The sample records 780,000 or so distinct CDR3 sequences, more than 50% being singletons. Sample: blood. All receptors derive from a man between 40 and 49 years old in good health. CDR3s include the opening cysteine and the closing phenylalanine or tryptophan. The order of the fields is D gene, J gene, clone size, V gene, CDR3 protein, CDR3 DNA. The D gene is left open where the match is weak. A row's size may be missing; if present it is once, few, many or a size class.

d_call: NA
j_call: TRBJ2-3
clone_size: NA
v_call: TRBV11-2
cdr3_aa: CASSLASREQDTQYF
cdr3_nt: TGTGCCAGCAGCTTAGCTTCCAGGGAGCAAGATACGCAGTATTTT

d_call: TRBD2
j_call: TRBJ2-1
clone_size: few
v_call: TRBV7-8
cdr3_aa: CASTSRRAGGPVEQFF
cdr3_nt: TGTGCCAGCACCAGTCGCCGAGCGGGGGGGCCAGTTGAGCAGTTCTTC

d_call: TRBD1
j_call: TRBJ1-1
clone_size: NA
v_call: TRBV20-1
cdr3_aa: CSGSGTQGALNTEAFF
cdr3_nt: TGCAGTGGTAGTGGTACACAGGGGGCGTTAAACACTGAAGCTTTCTTT

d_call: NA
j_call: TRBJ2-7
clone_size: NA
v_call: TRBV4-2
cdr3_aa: CASSQDRLVPQYF
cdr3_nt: TGTGCCAGCAGCCAAGATCGTTTGGTCCCTCAGTACTTC

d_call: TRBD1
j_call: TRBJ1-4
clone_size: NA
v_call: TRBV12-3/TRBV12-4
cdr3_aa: CASIGDRGRGNEKLFF
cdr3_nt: TGTGCCAGCATTGGGGACAGAGGTCGGGGAAATGAAAAACTGTTTTTT

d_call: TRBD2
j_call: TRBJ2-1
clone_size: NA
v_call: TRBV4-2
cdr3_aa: CASSQVSASGIDEQFF
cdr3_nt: TGTGCCAGCAGCCAAGTGAGCGCTAGCGGAATCGATGAGCAGTTCTTC

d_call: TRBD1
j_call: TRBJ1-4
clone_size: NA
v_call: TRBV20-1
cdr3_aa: CSARTGGRNEKLFF
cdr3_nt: TGCAGTGCTAGGACAGGGGGCAGAAATGAAAAACTGTTTTTT

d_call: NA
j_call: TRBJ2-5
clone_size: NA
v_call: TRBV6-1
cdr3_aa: CASSNSARFRETQYF
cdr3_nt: TGTGCCAGCAGCAACTCGGCGAGGTTCCGAGAGACCCAGTACTTC

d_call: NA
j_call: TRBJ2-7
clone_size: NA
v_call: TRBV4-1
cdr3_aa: CASSQVPGEVEQYF
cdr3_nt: TGCGCCAGCAGCCAGGTACCAGGGGAGGTCGAGCAGTACTTC

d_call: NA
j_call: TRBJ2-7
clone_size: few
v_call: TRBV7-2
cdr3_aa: CASSLDGGLSSYEQYF
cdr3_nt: TGTGCCAGCAGCTTAGATGGGGGCTTGAGCTCCTACGAGCAGTACTTC

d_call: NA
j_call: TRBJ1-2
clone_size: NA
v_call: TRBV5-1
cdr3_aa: CASSPDGNGYTF
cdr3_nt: TGCGCCAGCAGCCCCGACGGGAATGGCTACACCTTC

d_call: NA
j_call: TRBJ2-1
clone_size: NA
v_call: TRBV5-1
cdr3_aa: CASRYSQGPLYDEQFF
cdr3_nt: TGCGCCAGCAGGTATAGTCAGGGTCCTCTCTACGATGAGCAGTTCTTC

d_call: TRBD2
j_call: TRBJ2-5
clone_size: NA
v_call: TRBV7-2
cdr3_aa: CASSSTSGGPETQYF
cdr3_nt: TGTGCCAGCAGCTCTACTAGCGGGGGTCCTGAGACCCAGTACTTC

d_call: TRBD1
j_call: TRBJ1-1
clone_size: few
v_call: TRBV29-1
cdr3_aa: CSVDRQGSEAFF
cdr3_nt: TGCAGCGTGGACCGACAGGGGAGTGAAGCTTTCTTT

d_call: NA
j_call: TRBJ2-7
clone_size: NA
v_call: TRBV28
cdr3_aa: CASRRRDLSYEQYF
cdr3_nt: TGTGCCAGCAGACGCCGGGACTTATCCTACGAGCAGTACTTC

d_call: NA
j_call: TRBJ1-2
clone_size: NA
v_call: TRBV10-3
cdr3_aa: CAISDPGKGYGYTF
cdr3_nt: TGTGCCATCAGTGACCCCGGGAAGGGCTATGGCTACACCTTC

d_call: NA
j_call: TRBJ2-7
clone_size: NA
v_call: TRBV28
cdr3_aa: CASNVDSYEQYF
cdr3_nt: TGTGCCAGCAACGTGGACAGCTACGAGCAGTACTTC

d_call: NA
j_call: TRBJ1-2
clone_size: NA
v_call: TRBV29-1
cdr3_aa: CSVERGYYGYTF
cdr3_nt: TGCAGCGTTGAGAGGGGGTACTATGGCTACACCTTC

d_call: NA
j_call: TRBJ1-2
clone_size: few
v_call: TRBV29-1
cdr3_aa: CSVEKARVSNYGYTF
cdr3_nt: TGCAGCGTTGAAAAAGCCAGGGTGTCCAACTATGGCTACACCTTC

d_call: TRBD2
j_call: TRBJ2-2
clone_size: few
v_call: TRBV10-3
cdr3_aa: CAISESTSGVNTGELFF
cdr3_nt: TGTGCCATCAGTGAGTCAACTAGCGGGGTCAACACCGGGGAGCTGTTTTTT

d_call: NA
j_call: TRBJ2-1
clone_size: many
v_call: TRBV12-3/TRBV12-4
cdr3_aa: CASSSSFPALENEQFF
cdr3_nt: TGTGCCAGCAGTTCATCCTTTCCAGCCCTCGAGAATGAGCAGTTCTTC

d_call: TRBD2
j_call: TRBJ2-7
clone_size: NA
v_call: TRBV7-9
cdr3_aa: CASSHPLAEYEQYF
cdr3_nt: TGTGCCAGCAGCCATCCTCTAGCGGAGTACGAGCAGTACTTC

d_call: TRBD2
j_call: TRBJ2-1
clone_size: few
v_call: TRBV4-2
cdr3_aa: CASSQVSLAGAYNEQFF
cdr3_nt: TGTGCCAGCAGCCAAGTGAGCCTAGCGGGGGCTTACAATGAGCAGTTCTTC

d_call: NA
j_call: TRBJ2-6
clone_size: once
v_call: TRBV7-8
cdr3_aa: CASSLPGVGSGANVLTF
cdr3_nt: TGTGCCAGCAGCCTCCCCGGGGTGGGCTCTGGGGCCAACGTCCTGACTTTC

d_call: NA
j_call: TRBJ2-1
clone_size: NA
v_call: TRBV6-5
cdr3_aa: CASSYSTPRSHEQFF
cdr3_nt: TGTGCCAGCAGTTACTCGACCCCTAGGTCCCATGAGCAGTTCTTC

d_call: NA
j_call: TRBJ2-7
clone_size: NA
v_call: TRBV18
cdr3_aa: CASSPYGGRDQYEQYF
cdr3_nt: TGTGCCAGCTCACCATACGGAGGCAGGGATCAATACGAGCAGTACTTC

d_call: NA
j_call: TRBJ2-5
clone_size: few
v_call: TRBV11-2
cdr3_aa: CASSYKGSGRLETQYF
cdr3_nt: TGTGCCAGCAGCTACAAGGGATCGGGAAGGTTGGAGACCCAGTACTTC

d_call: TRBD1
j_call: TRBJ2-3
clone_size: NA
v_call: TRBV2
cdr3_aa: CASLRDRTTDTQYF
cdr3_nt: TGTGCCAGCCTCCGGGACAGAACGACAGATACGCAGTATTTT

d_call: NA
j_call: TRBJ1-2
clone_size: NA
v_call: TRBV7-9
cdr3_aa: CASSPMDRNSGVYTF
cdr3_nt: TGTGCCAGCAGCCCGATGGACAGAAACTCAGGCGTCTACACCTTC

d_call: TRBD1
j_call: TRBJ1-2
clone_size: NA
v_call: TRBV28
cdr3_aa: CASSRAATGGASYGYTF
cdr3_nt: TGTGCCAGCAGCCGAGCGGCAACAGGGGGCGCGTCCTATGGCTACACCTTC

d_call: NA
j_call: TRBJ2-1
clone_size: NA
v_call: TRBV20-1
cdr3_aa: CSANHQRQNNEQFF
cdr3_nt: TGCAGTGCAAATCACCAGCGACAAAACAATGAGCAGTTCTTC

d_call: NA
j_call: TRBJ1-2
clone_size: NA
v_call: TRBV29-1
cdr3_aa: CSADTGTNYGYTF
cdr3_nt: TGCAGCGCAGATACAGGGACTAACTATGGCTACACCTTC

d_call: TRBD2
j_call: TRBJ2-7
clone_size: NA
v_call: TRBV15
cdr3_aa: CATSEGLASYEQYF
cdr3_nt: TGTGCCACCAGCGAGGGACTAGCCTCCTACGAGCAGTACTTC

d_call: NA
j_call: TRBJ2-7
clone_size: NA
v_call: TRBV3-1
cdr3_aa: CASSGQGRYEQYF
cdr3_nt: TGTGCCAGCAGTGGGCAGGGGAGGTACGAGCAGTACTTC

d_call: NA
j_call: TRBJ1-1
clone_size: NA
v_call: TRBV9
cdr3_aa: CASSVRVDPLEAFF
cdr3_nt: TGTGCCAGCAGCGTACGGGTCGACCCCCTTGAAGCTTTCTTT

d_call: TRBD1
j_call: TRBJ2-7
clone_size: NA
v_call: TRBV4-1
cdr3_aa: CASSHHPQGPPYF
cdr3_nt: TGCGCCAGCAGCCACCACCCACAGGGGCCCCCGTACTTC

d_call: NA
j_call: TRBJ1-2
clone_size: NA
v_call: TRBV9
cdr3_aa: CASSVRDQPDTF
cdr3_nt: TGTGCCAGCAGCGTAAGGGACCAGCCGGACACCTTC

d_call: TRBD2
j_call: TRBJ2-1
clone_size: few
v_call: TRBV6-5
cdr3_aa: CASSLLAGANEQFF
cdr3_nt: TGTGCCAGCAGTCTACTAGCGGGGGCCAATGAGCAGTTCTTC

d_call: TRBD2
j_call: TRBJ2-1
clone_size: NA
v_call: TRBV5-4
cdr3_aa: CASSARLAGTYEQFF
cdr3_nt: TGTGCCAGCAGCGCCCGACTAGCGGGGACATATGAGCAGTTCTTC

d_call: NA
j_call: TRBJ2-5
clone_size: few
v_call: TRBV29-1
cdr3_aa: CSAKRDISQETQYF
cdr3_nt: TGCAGCGCCAAAAGGGACATAAGCCAAGAGACCCAGTACTTC

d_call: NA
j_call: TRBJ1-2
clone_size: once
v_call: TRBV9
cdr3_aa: CASSAGGDGYTF
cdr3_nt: TGTGCCAGCAGCGCCGGGGGTGATGGCTACACCTTC

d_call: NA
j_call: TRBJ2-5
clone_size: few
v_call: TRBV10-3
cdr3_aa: CAISGGTLKQETQYF
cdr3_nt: TGTGCCATCAGTGGCGGGACGCTGAAACAAGAGACCCAGTACTTC

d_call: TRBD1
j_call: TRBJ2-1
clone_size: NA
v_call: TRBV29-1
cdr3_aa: CSVEGDRSTYNEQFF
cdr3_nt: TGCAGCGTTGAAGGGGACAGGTCAACCTACAATGAGCAGTTCTTC

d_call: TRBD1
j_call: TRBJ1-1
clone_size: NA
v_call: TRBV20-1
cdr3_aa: CSAGPTTGINADTEAFF
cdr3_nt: TGCAGTGCGGGGCCGACGACAGGGATTAACGCGGACACTGAAGCTTTCTTT

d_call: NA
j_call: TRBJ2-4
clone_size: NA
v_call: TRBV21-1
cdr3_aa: CASSKRGQGIAKNIQYF
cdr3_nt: TGTGCCAGCAGCAAAAGGGGACAGGGGATAGCCAAAAACATTCAGTACTTC

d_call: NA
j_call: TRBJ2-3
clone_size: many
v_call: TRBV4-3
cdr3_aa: CASSRTNSQSDTQYF
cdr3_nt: TGCGCCAGCAGCCGAACCAATTCTCAGTCAGATACGCAGTATTTT

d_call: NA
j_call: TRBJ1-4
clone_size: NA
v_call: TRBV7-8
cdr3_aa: CASSLNSDIIREKLFF
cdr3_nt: TGTGCCAGCAGCTTAAATTCGGACATCATCCGGGAAAAACTGTTTTTT

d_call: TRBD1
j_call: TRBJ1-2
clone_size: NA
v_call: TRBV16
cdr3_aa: CASSQLGQGANGYTF
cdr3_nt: TGTGCCAGCAGCCAACTGGGACAGGGGGCGAATGGCTACACCTTC

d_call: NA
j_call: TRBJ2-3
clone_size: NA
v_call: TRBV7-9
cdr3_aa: CASSNAAGTDTQYF
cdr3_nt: TGTGCCAGCAGCAACGCCGCAGGCACAGATACGCAGTATTTT

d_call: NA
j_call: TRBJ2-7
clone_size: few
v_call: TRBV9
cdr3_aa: CASSVGPSYEQYF
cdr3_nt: TGTGCCAGCAGCGTAGGGCCTTCCTACGAGCAGTACTTC

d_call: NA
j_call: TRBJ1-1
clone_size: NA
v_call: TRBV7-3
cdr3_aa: CASSLGMGDTEAFF
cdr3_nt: TGTGCCAGCAGCTTAGGGATGGGGGACACTGAAGCTTTCTTT

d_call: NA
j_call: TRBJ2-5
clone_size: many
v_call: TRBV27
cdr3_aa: CASSPDRETQYF
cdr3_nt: TGTGCCAGCAGCCCTGACCGAGAGACCCAGTACTTC

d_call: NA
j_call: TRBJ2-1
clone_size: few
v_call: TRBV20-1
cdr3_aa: CSERGPGDEQFF
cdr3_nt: TGCAGTGAGCGCGGCCCCGGCGATGAGCAGTTCTTC

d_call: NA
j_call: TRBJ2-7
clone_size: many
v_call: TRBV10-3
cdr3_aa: CAISESHSVLYEQYF
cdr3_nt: TGTGCCATCAGTGAGTCACATTCGGTACTCTACGAGCAGTACTTC

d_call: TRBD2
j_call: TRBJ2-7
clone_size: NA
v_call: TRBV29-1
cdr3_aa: CSVEKAGGSYNEQYF
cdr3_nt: TGCAGCGTTGAAAAAGCGGGGGGCTCCTACAATGAGCAGTACTTC